This T cell receptor (beta chain) comes out of a study of blood T cell repertoires in COVID-19. Authors' methods: Reference gene primer amplification gave estimated nucleated cell counts. Profiled with immunoSEQ multiplex PCR; TCRdb holds only in-frame clones, not every one. V and J calls plus clone size are reproduced from that table; the DNA served to infer D and trimming. The repertoire holds 150,000 to 200,000 clones, approximately 87% seen once, with approximately 11% in the top ten. Germline CDR1 MNHEY, CDR2 SMNVEV (reference sequence). Trimming took off 5 bases at V and 2 bases at J, with 13 bases between the two ends. CDR3 length equals 14 residues.

The TCR originated in a woman in her fifties or sixties with COVID-19, enrolled during active disease. Sequenced input: peripheral blood. This chain uses TRBV27 with TRBJ2-7, with D unresolved. The CDR3 DNA reads as TGTGCCAGCAGTCCCCTCGACGGAGCCTACGAGCAGTACTTC. It translates to CASSPLDGAYEQYF.